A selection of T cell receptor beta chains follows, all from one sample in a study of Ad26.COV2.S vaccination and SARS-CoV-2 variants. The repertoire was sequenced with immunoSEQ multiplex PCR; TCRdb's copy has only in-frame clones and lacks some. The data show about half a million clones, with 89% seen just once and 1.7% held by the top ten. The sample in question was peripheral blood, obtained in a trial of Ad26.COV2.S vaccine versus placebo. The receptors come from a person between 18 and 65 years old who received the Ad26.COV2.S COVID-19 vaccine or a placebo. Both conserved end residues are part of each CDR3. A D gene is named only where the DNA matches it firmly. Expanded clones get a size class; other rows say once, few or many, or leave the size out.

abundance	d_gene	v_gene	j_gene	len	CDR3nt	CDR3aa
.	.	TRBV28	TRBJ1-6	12	TGTGCCAGCACCACTCCCCCCTCACCCCTCCACTTT	CASTTPPSPLHF
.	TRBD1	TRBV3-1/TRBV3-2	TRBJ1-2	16	TGTGCCAGCAGCCCACATGAGGGACAGGGCTTTGATGGCTACACCTTC	CASSPHEGQGFDGYTF
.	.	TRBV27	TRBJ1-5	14	TGTGCCAGCAGTTTTTCGGGAGTAGGGCAGCCCCAGCATTTT	CASSFSGVGQPQHF
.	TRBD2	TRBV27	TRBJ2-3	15	TGTGCCAGCACCAGACTAGCAGATTACACAGATACGCAGTATTTT	CASTRLADYTDTQYF
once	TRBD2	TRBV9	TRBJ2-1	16	TGTGCCAGCAGCGAGGGCGGGGGAAGCTCCTACAATGAGCAGTTCTTC	CASSEGGGSSYNEQFF
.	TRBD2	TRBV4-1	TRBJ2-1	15	TGCGCCAGCAGCCAAGGGCGGGGGTCCGGGAATGAGCAGTTCTTC	CASSQGRGSGNEQFF
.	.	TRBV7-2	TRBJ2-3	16	TGTGCCAGCAGCTTAGGTGCGGGACGAAGCACAGATACGCAGTATTTT	CASSLGAGRSTDTQYF
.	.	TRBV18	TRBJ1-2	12	TGTGCCAGCTCACCATTAGAAGGTGGCTACACCTTC	CASSPLEGGYTF
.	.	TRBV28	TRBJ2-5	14	TGTGCCAGCAGTTTACCGTGGGGTCAAGAGACCCAGTACTTC	CASSLPWGQETQYF
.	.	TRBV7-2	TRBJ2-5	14	TGTGCCAGCAGCTTAGTTTCAACGGAAGAGACCCAGTACTTC	CASSLVSTEETQYF
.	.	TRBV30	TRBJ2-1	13	TGTGCCTGGAGCGGGGGCCCAGGGAATGAGCAGTTCTTC	CAWSGGPGNEQFF
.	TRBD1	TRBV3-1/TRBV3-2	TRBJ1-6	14	TGTGCCAGCAGCCGGACAGGGGAAAATTCACCCCTCCACTTT	CASSRTGENSPLHF
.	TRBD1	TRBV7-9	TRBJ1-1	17	TGTGCCAGCAGCTACTCGGTCCGGGACAGGGGGGCAAGTGAAGCTTTCTTT	CASSYSVRDRGASEAFF